This T cell receptor beta chain was captured by sequencing in a study of T cell responses to AZD1222 COVID-19 vaccine. Study overall: Pooling of second doses given at about 4 or about 12 weeks was done. Findings and caveats of the study: There were mostly white British donors and more females than males, and clonal diversity was possibly underestimated. Unmutated variant regions are reportedly targeted by nearly half of spike-specific TCRs. Among those given AZD1222, only five or six were seropositive at baseline.

Deletions cut 5 bases from V and 7 bases from J, with 20 bases between. Germline V gene sequence: CDR1 SQVTM, CDR2 ANQGSEA. The CDR3 is made up of 14 amino acids. Points on this clone: Its antigen remains unidentified.

Here immunoSEQ multiplex PCR was the method, and the copy in TCRdb shows in-frame clones only, minus some. The sample gives some 150,000 clones, approximately 93% of which show up once; about 4.2% is in the top ten. The clonotype comes from an adult in good health. The source was peripheral blood, collected on day 0 of AZD1222 vaccination. The rearrangement links TRBV29-1 to TRBJ1-1, with a weak D call TRBD1 (5 bases). CDR3 coding DNA: TGCAGCGTTCTCCCCCAGAGGGGAGAACATGAAGCTTTCTTT. This translates into CSVLPQRGEHEAFF.